The 26 T cell receptor beta chains reported below all come from one sample, sequenced in a study of blood T cell repertoires in COVID-19. The method was immunoSEQ multiplex PCR; TCRdb's version includes in-frame clones alone and lacks a portion of them. The sample has a few hundred thousand clones, approximately 84% seen once. Material: peripheral blood. The receptors were sampled from a woman aged 25 to 45 who had recovered from COVID-19.

This clone was counted between two and nine times. CDR3 nucleotides: TGTGCCAGCAGCCCCGGGACAGGATACACCGGGGAGCTGTTTTTT. Amino acid sequence: CASSPGTGYTGELFF. This sequence joins TRBV7-3 and TRBJ2-2, with 8 positions matching TRBD1. Trimming at V came to 5 bases and at J to 3 bases, leaving 5 bases not matched to a gene. In germline, CDR1 is SGHTA, CDR2 FQGTGA. The CDR3 is 15 amino acids.

As to this clone: This sample includes further DNA sequences coding for the same CDR3. This chain links TRBV5-1 with TRBJ1-6, with unresolved D. The V end was cut by 4 bases, the J end by 0 bases, with 11 bases between. CDR3 size: 16 residues. Germline CDR1 and CDR2: SGHRS and YFSETQ. The CDR3 reads CASSLRQSSYNSPLHF. The CDR3, as DNA: TGCGCCAGCAGCCTAAGACAAAGCTCCTATAATTCACCCCTCCACTTT.

The gene calls are TRBV7-2 and TRBJ2-5; 7 nucleotides agree with TRBD2. Per the germline V gene, CDR1 is SGHTA and CDR2 is FQGNSA. The junction had 7 bases not matched to a gene; V was cut back by 1 base and J by 5 bases. This CDR3 comprises 15 residues. The CDR3 coding sequence is TGTGCCAGCAGCTTAGGAGGGGACTATTCGGAGACCCAGTACTTC. Its translation is CASSLGGDYSETQYF.

The chain carries TRBV11-3 and TRBJ1-1; no clear D gene. This CDR3 region has 15 residues. Germline V gives CDR1 SGHNT, CDR2 YENEEA. V lost 4 bases, J lost 0 bases, and 12 bases lay in between. As DNA, the CDR3 is TGTGCCAGCAGCTCGAGGGAGAACATGAACACTGAAGCTTTCTTT. Translating gives CASSSRENMNTEAFF.

Remarks on this clone: Other DNA sequences from this sample encode an identical CDR3 as well. The V call is TRBV18, the J call TRBJ2-7; 11 nucleotides match TRBD1. The germline V gene encodes CDR1 KGHSH and CDR2 LQKENI. Losses at the gene ends were 3 bases for V and 0 bases for J; bases not matched to a gene: 1. The CDR3 length is 15 residues. CDR3 nucleotide sequence: TGTGCCAGCTCACCGGGGACAGGGGGCTCCTACGAGCAGTACTTC. It codes for CASSPGTGGSYEQYF. Using reference TRBV18 and TRBJ2-7 for the parts outside the CDR3, the full variable domain is NAGVMQNPRHLVRRRGQEARLRCSPMKGHSHVYWYRQLPEEGLKFMVYLQKENIIDESGMPKERFSAEFPKEGPSILRIQQVVRGDSAAYFCASSPGTGGSYEQYFGPGTRLTVT.

The chain uses TRBV9 and TRBJ1-3; tentatively, D is TRBD1 (6 bases). The CDR3 is made up of 16 amino acids. CDR1 and CDR2 (germline): SGDLS, YYNGEE. Trimming left V 4 bases short and J 2 bases short, with 16 bases between. CDR3 amino acids: CASSSGGPHTGNTIYF. CDR3 DNA: TGTGCCAGCAGCTCGGGGGGCCCACACACTGGAAACACCATATATTTT.

This chain uses TRBV30 with TRBJ1-2; D is unclear. Germline V lookup: CDR1 GTSNPN, CDR2 SVGIG (reference sequence). The germline V and J ends were trimmed by 0 bases and 3 bases, with 5 bases remaining between them. This CDR3 spans 12 amino acids. The CDR3 DNA is TGTGCCTGGAGTGTTGCGGACTATGGCTACACCTTC. Its protein is CAWSVADYGYTF. Combining the CDR3 with reference TRBV30 and TRBJ1-2 gives the whole variable domain SQTIHQWPATLVQPVGSPLSLECTVEGTSNPNLYWYRQAAGRGLQLLFYSVGIGQISSEVPQNLSASRPQDRQFILSSKKLLLSDSGFYLCAWSVADYGYTFGSGTRLTVV.

This chain's CDR3 is CASTSSSGNYGYTF. The DNA for the CDR3 is TGTGCCAGCACCTCATCATCGGGTAACTATGGCTACACCTTC. V is TRBV28 and J is TRBJ1-2, with D unclear. From germline, CDR1 is MDHEN and CDR2 SYDVKM. This CDR3 contains 14 residues. V was pared by 7 bases and J by 1 base, with 13 bases between.

The chain has TRBV9 and TRBJ2-5; 7 nucleotides agree with TRBD1. The CDR3 covers 12 residues. Germline assignment: CDR1 SGDLS and CDR2 YYNGEE. J gave up 4 bases and V 7 bases, and 4 bases lay outside the gene matches. The CDR3 nucleotides read TGTGCCAGCGGGGCAGGGGGAGAGACCCAGTACTTC. Amino acid sequence: CASGAGGETQYF.

CDR3 protein: CATSDPTGGGTEAFF. The DNA for the CDR3 is TGTGCCACCAGTGACCCCACGGGGGGGGGCACTGAAGCTTTCTTT. The chain recombines TRBV24-1 with TRBJ1-1; D is perhaps TRBD1 (5 bases). The germline V and J ends were trimmed by 4 bases and 4 bases, with 15 bases remaining between them. CDR1 and CDR2 (germline): KGHDR, SFDVKD. The CDR3 consists of 15 residues.

The chain links TRBV28 to TRBJ2-1, with 10 nucleotides matching TRBD2. Losses at the gene ends were 5 bases for V and 5 bases for J; bases not matched to a gene: 12. Germline values: CDR1 MDHEN, CDR2 SYDVKM. The CDR3 contains 17 residues. The CDR3 bases are TGTGCCAGCAGTCCCCTAGCGGGAGATGCAGGCCACAATGAGCAGTTCTTC. The encoded protein is CASSPLAGDAGHNEQFF. The variable domain in full, with the rest retrieved from reference TRBV28 and TRBJ2-1, is DVKVTQSSRYLVKRTGEKVFLECVQDMDHENMFWYRQDPGLGLRLIYFSYDVKMKEKGDIPEGYSVSREKKERFSLILESASTNQTSMYLCASSPLAGDAGHNEQFFGPGTRLTVL.

The rearrangement links TRBV6-5 to TRBJ2-7; 7 positions match TRBD2. This CDR3 comprises 15 residues. CDR1 and CDR2 (germline): MNHEY, SVGAGI. V was pared by 2 bases and J by 2 bases, with 6 bases of the junction left unmatched. CDR3 loop: CASSYGAGETYEQYF. CDR3 coding DNA: TGTGCCAGCAGTTACGGGGCGGGAGAGACCTACGAGCAGTACTTC.

CDR3 residues: CASSFGQSASPLHF. CDR3 DNA sequence: TGTGCCAGCAGCTTCGGACAGTCGGCTTCACCCCTCCACTTT. The chain is built from TRBV6-5 and TRBJ1-6; the D gene is possibly TRBD1 (6 bases). Looked up from germline, CDR1 is MNHEY and CDR2 is SVGAGI. V lost 6 bases and J 9 bases, leaving 15 bases between the germline ends. The CDR3 is 14 amino acids.

The J gene is TRBJ1-5, the V gene TRBV28; D is perhaps TRBD1 (6 bases). Trimming left V 6 bases short and J 3 bases short, with 9 bases between. This CDR3 contains 13 residues. Germline V gene lookup returns CDR1 MDHEN and CDR2 SYDVKM. As DNA, the CDR3 is TGTGCCAGCAGAAGACAGGACAATCAGCCCCAGCATTTT. Its translation is CASRRQDNQPQHF. The full variable domain, rest sourced from reference TRBV28 and TRBJ1-5, is DVKVTQSSRYLVKRTGEKVFLECVQDMDHENMFWYRQDPGLGLRLIYFSYDVKMKEKGDIPEGYSVSREKKERFSLILESASTNQTSMYLCASRRQDNQPQHFGDGTRLSIL.

The chain combines TRBV6-6 with TRBJ2-2; possibly TRBD2 for D (5 bases). Trimming shortened V by 3 bases and J by 4 bases, and 12 bases separated the two germline ends. The V gene's germline CDR1 is MNHNY and CDR2 SVGAGI (reference sequence). The length of the CDR3 is 15 residues. Here the CDR3 reads CASSYIAGITGELFF. The CDR3 nucleotides read TGTGCCAGCAGTTATATCGCCGGGATCACCGGGGAGCTGTTTTTT.

V gene TRBV5-6 combines with J gene TRBJ1-2; D might be TRBD1 (6 bases). Germline loops: CDR1 SGHDT, CDR2 YYEEEE. The V gene lost 8 bases and the J gene lost 7 bases, with 12 bases spanning the gap. This CDR3 region has 11 residues. This chain's CDR3 is CASDGGAGYTF. For the CDR3, the DNA is TGTGCCAGTGATGGGGGCGCTGGCTACACCTTC.

The chain carries TRBV2 and TRBJ1-1; 8 positions match TRBD1. The CDR3 loop spans 13 amino acids. V dropped 7 bases and J dropped 7; count of bases not matched to a gene: 8. Looked up from germline, CDR1 is SNHLY and CDR2 is FYNNEI. This CDR3 reads CASKRTGHSEAFF. CDR3 in DNA: TGTGCCAGCAAACGGACAGGGCATAGTGAAGCTTTCTTT.

The CDR3 protein is CASSRTGETNYGYTF. DNA for the CDR3: TGTGCCAGTAGTCGCACGGGAGAAACTAACTATGGCTACACCTTC. This chain joins TRBV19 and TRBJ1-2, with no clear D. Germline V gives CDR1 LNHDA, CDR2 SQIVND (reference sequence). Trimming shortened V by 5 bases and J by 0 bases, and 13 bases separated the two germline ends. The CDR3 extends over 15 amino acids.

This clone was seen a handful of times. This chain joins TRBV30 and TRBJ1-2, with 9 bases lining up with TRBD1. V shed 5 bases and J 4 bases; nucleotides not matched to a gene: 8. The germline V gene encodes CDR1 GTSNPN and CDR2 SVGIG (reference sequence). The CDR3 has 14 residues. The CDR3 nucleotides are TGTGCCTGGGACGGACAGGGGTCCTTCTATGGCTACACCTTC. Amino acid sequence: CAWDGQGSFYGYTF.

The chain couples TRBV30 to TRBJ2-3; D is perhaps TRBD1 or TRBD2 (9 bases each). CDR1 is GTSNPN and CDR2 is SVGIG in the germline V gene (reference sequence). V lost 6 bases to trimming and J lost 5 bases, with 30 bases between them. The CDR3 covers 18 residues. The CDR3 is CACGQGPSGGGRVDTQYF. The CDR3 nucleotides read TGTGCCTGTGGACAGGGGCCATCGGGCGGCGGGAGGGTAGATACGCAGTATTTT.

In this sample, this clone turned up a few times. The chain uses TRBV5-1 and TRBJ2-3; a weak D match, TRBD2 (6 bases). The ends were cut back, 0 bases at V and 2 bases at J, with 10 bases in the middle. The length of the CDR3 is 15 residues. The germline CDR1 and CDR2 sequences are SGHRS and YFSETQ. The CDR3 reads CASSLGAGYTDTQYF. The CDR3 DNA follows: TGCGCCAGCAGCTTGGGGGCGGGGTACACAGATACGCAGTATTTT. The variable domain in full, completed from reference TRBV5-1 and TRBJ2-3, reads KAGVTQTPRYLIKTRGQQVTLSCSPISGHRSVSWYQQTPGQGLQFLFEYFSETQRNKGNFPGRFSGRQFSNSRSEMNVSTLELGDSALYLCASSLGAGYTDTQYFGPGTRLTVL.

This clone was observed a handful of times. The rearrangement uses TRBV7-9 and TRBJ2-1; D not resolved. Germline V gene sequence: CDR1 SEHNR, CDR2 FQNEAQ (reference sequence). V was cut by 5 bases and J by 12 bases, with 23 bases left in between. This CDR3 contains 15 residues. The CDR3 DNA sequence: TGTGCCAGCAGCCGATCTGATTCCCTGAATAGTGGGCAGTTCTTC. Amino acids: CASSRSDSLNSGQFF.

This clone is a singleton in its sample. The gene calls are TRBV5-5 and TRBJ1-2; the match to TRBD1 covers 9 bases. There are 12 residues in the CDR3. In germline, CDR1 is SGHKS, CDR2 YYEKEE (reference sequence). The V and J ends lost 6 bases and 6 bases, in that order; junction bases with no gene match: 3. In nucleotides, the CDR3 is TGTGCCAGCAACCACAGGGGGCATGGCTACACCTTC. Translating gives CASNHRGHGYTF.

This clone was recorded only once. The chain combines TRBV3-1 (or the pseudogene TRBV3-2) with TRBJ1-3; 7 nucleotides match TRBD1. This CDR3 has 18 amino acids. From germline, CDR1 is LGHDT and CDR2 YNNKEL (reference sequence). V was pared by 0 bases and J by 0 bases, with 8 bases of the junction left unmatched. CDR3 sequence reads: CASSQEDRGPFSGNTIYF. Here the CDR3 DNA reads TGTGCCAGCAGCCAAGAAGATAGGGGGCCTTTCTCTGGAAACACCATATATTTT.

The V call is TRBV30, the J call TRBJ2-2; D is possibly TRBD2 (6 bases). CDR3 size: 15 residues. Germline values: CDR1 GTSNPN, CDR2 SVGIG (reference sequence). The V end lost 2 bases, the J end lost 4 bases, and 14 bases lay between the germline ends. CDR3 residues: CAWSTGQGGTGELFF. CDR3 sequence (DNA): TGTGCCTGGAGTACTGGGCAGGGAGGCACCGGGGAGCTGTTTTTT.

V gene TRBV10-3 combines with J gene TRBJ2-1, with D tentatively TRBD1 or TRBD2 (7 bases each). Trimming took off 10 bases at V and 5 bases at J, with 12 bases between the two ends. The germline gives CDR1 ENHRY, CDR2 SYGVKD. This CDR3 contains 12 residues. In DNA, the CDR3 is TGTGCCACCAGGGGGGGTAACAATGAGCAGTTCTTC. The encoded protein is CATRGGNNEQFF.